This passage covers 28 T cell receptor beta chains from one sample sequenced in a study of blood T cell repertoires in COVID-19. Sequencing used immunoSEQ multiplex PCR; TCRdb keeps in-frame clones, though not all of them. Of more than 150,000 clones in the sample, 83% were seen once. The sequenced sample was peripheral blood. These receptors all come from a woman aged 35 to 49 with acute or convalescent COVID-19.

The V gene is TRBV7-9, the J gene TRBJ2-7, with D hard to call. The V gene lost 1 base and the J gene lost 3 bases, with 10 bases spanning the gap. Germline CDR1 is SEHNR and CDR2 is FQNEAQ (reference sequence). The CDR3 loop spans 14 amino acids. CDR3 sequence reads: CASSLDPEDYEQYF. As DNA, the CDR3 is TGTGCCAGCAGCTTAGATCCCGAGGACTACGAGCAGTACTTC.

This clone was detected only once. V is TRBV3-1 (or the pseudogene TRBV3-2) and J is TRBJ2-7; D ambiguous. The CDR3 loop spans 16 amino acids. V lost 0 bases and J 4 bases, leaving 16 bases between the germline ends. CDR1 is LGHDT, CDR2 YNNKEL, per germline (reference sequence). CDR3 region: CASSQEFFPTRYEQYF. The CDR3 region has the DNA TGTGCCAGCAGCCAAGAATTCTTCCCAACCCGGTACGAGCAGTACTTC.

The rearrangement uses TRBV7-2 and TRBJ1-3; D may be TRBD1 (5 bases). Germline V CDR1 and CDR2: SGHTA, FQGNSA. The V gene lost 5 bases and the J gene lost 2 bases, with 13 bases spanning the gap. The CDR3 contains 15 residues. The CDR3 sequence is CASSQVVGPGNTIYF. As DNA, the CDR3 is TGTGCCAGCAGCCAAGTCGTGGGGCCTGGAAACACCATATATTTT.

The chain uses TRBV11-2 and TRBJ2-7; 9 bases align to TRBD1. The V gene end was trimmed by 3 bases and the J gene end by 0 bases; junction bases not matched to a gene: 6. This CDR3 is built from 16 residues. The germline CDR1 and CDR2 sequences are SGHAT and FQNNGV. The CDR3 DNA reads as TGTGCCAGCAGCTTCTACAGGGGGCTAAACTCCTACGAGCAGTACTTC. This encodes CASSFYRGLNSYEQYF.

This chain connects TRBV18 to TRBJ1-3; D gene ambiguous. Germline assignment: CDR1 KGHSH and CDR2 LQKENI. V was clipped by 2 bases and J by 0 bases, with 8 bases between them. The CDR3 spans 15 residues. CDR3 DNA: TGTGCCAGCTCACCAGTGTTCCACTCTGGAAACACCATATATTTT. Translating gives CASSPVFHSGNTIYF.

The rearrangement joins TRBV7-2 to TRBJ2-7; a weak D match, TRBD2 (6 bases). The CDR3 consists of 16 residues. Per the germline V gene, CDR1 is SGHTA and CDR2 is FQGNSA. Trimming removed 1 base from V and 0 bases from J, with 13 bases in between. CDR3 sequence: CASSLVASDSSYEQYF. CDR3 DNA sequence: TGTGCCAGCAGCTTAGTGGCTAGCGACAGCTCCTACGAGCAGTACTTC.

The CDR3 is CASADRTNSPLHF. CDR3 DNA: TGCGCCAGCGCCGACAGGACGAATTCACCCCTCCACTTT. The chain joins TRBV5-1 to TRBJ1-6, with D perhaps matching TRBD1 (6 bases). With 7 bases removed from V and 7 bases from J, the gap between germline ends came to 12 bases. The germline V gene encodes CDR1 SGHRS and CDR2 YFSETQ. The CDR3 is 13 residues long.

The CDR3 DNA reads TGTGCCAGCAGCGTGGGACTTCTTGACACCGGGGAGCTGTTTTTT. Translation gives CASSVGLLDTGELFF. This chain connects TRBV7-7 to TRBJ2-2; weak D call: TRBD2 (6 bases). V shed 5 bases and J shed 3 bases, with 13 bases lying between them. Germline V CDR1 and CDR2: SSHAT, FNYEAQ (reference sequence). CDR3 length equals 15 residues.

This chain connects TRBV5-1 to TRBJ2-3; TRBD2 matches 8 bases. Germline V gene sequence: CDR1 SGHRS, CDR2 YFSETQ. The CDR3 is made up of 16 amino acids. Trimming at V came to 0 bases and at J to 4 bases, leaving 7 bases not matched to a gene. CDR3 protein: CASSLGWGLVADTQYF. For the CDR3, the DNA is TGCGCCAGCAGCTTGGGGTGGGGACTAGTCGCAGATACGCAGTATTTT.

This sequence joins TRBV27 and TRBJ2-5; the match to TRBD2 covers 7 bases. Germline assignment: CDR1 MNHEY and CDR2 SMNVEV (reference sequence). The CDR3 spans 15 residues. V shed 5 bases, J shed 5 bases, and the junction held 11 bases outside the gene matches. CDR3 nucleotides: TGTGCCAGCAGTATGACTAGCAGGTTTGTGGAGACCCAGTACTTC. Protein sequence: CASSMTSRFVETQYF.

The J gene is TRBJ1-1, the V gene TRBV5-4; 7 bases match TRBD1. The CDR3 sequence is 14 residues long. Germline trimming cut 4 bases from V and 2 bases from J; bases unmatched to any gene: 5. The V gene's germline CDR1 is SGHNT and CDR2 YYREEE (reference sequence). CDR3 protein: CASSIQGRNTEAFF. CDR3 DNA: TGTGCCAGCAGCATACAGGGGAGAAACACTGAAGCTTTCTTT.

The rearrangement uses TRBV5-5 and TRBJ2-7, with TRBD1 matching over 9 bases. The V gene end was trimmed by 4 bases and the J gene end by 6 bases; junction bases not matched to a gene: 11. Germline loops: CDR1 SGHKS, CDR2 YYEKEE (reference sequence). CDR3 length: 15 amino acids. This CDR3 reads CASSPPTGGSGEQYF. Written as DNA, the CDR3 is TGTGCCAGCAGCCCCCCGACAGGGGGGTCGGGCGAGCAGTACTTC.

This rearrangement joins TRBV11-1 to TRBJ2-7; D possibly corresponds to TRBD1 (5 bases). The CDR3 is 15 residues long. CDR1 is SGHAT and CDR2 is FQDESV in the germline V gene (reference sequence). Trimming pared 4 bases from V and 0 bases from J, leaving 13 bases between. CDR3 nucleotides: TGTGCCAGCAGCTCCTCAGGGATCCTCTCCTACGAGCAGTACTTC. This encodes CASSSSGILSYEQYF.

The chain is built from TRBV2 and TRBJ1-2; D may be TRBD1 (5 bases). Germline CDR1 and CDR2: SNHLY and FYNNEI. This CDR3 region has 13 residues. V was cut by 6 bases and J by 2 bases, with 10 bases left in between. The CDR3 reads CASSLDKNYGYTF. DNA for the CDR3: TGTGCCAGCAGCTTGGACAAGAACTATGGCTACACCTTC.

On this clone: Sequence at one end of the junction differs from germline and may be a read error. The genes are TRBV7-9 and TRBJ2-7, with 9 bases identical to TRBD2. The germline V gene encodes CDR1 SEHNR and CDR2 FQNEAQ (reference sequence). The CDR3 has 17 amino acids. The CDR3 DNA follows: TGTGCCAGCAGCTTAGGCGCGAGACTAGCGGTCTCCCACGAGCAGTACTTC. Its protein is CASSLGARLAVSHEQYF. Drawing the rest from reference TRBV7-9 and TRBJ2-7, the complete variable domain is DTGVSQNPRHKITKRGQNVTFRCDPISEHNRLYWYRQTLGQGPEFLTYFQNEAQLEKSRLLSDRFSAERPKGSFSTLEIQRTEQGDSAMYLCASSLGARLAVSHEQYFGPGTRLTVT.

CDR3 sequence reads: CASSLTGTNTDTQYF. The DNA of the CDR3 is TGTGCCAGCAGCTTAACCGGGACAAACACAGATACGCAGTATTTT. The V gene is TRBV4-2, the J gene TRBJ2-3, with D possibly TRBD1 on 6 matching bases. Germline assignment: CDR1 LGHNA and CDR2 YNFKEQ. The CDR3 consists of 15 residues. Trimming shortened V by 5 bases and J by 2 bases, and 14 bases separated the two germline ends.

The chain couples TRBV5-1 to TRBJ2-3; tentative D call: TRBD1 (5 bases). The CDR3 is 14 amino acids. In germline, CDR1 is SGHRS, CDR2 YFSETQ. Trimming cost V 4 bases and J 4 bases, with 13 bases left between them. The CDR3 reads CASSAKTASDTQYF. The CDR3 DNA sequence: TGCGCCAGCAGCGCCAAGACAGCCTCAGATACGCAGTATTTT.

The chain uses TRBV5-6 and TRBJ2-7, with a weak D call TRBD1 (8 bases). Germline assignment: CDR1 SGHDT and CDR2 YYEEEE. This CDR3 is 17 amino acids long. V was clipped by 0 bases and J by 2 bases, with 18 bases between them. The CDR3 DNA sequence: TGTGCCAGCAGCTTGGCGGGAGGCACAGGGGGACCCTACGAGCAGTACTTC. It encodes CASSLAGGTGGPYEQYF.

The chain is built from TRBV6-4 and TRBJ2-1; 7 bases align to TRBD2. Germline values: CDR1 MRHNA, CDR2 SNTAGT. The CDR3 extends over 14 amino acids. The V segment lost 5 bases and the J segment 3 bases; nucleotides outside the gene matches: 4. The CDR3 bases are TGTGCCAGCAGTTCCAGCGGGGTCTACAATGAGCAGTTCTTC. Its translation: CASSSSGVYNEQFF.

The CDR3 DNA follows: TGTGCCAGCAGCCAACGCAGAGGAAGACAAGAGACCCAGTACTTC. This encodes CASSQRRGRQETQYF. V is TRBV3-1 (or the pseudogene TRBV3-2) and J is TRBJ2-5; no firm D call. CDR1 and CDR2 from the germline V gene are LGHDT and YNNKEL (reference sequence). V was shortened by 2 bases and J by 2 bases, with 12 bases between the two germline ends. The CDR3 is 15 amino acids.

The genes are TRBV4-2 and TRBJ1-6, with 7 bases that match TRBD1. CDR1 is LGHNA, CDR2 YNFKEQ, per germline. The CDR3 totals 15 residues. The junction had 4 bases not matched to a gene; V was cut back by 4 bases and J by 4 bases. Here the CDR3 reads CASSPGTDYNSPLHF. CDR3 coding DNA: TGTGCCAGCAGCCCCGGGACAGATTATAATTCACCCCTCCACTTT.

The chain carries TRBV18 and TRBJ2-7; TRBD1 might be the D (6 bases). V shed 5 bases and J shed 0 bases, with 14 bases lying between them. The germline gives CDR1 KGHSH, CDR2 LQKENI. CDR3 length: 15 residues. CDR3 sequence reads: CASSVKTGFSYEQYF. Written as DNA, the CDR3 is TGTGCCAGCTCAGTAAAGACAGGCTTCTCCTACGAGCAGTACTTC. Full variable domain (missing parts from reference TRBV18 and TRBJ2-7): NAGVMQNPRHLVRRRGQEARLRCSPMKGHSHVYWYRQLPEEGLKFMVYLQKENIIDESGMPKERFSAEFPKEGPSILRIQQVVRGDSAAYFCASSVKTGFSYEQYFGPGTRLTVT.

The CDR3 reads CASSTGGEQYF. DNA of the CDR3: TGTGCCAGCAGTACGGGGGGCGAGCAGTACTTC. This sequence joins TRBV7-3 and TRBJ2-7, with 7 bases lining up with TRBD2. The germline CDR1 and CDR2 sequences are SGHTA and FQGTGA. The length of the CDR3 is 11 residues. V was pared by 6 bases and J by 6 bases, with 2 bases of the junction left unmatched. The full variable domain, with the rest looked up from reference TRBV7-3 and TRBJ2-7, is GAGVSQTPSNKVTEKGKYVELRCDPISGHTALYWYRQSLGQGPEFLIYFQGTGAADDSGLPNDRFFAVRPEGSVSTLKIQRTERGDSAVYLCASSTGGEQYFGPGTRLTVT.

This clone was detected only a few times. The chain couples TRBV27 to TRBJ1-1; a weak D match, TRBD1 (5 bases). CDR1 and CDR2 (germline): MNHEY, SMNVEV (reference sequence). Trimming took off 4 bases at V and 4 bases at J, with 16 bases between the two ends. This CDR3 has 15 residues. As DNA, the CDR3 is TGTGCCAGCAGTTATGACAGAAACCAATTCACTGAAGCTTTCTTT. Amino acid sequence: CASSYDRNQFTEAFF.

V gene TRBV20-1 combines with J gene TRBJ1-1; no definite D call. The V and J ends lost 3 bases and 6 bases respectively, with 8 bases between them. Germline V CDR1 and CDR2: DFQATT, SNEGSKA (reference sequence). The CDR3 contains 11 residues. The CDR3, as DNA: TGCAGTGCTAGTGTCCGGGCTGAAGCTTTCTTT. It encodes CSASVRAEAFF.

CDR3 sequence: CASRGGTLVGQPQHF. CDR3 nucleotide sequence: TGTGCCAGCAGAGGCGGGACGTTGGTAGGTCAGCCCCAGCATTTT. The rearrangement links TRBV2 to TRBJ1-5; D perhaps matches TRBD1 (5 bases). The CDR3 contains 15 residues. Trimming took 6 bases from V and 6 from J, leaving 18 bases between them. Germline V lookup: CDR1 SNHLY, CDR2 FYNNEI.

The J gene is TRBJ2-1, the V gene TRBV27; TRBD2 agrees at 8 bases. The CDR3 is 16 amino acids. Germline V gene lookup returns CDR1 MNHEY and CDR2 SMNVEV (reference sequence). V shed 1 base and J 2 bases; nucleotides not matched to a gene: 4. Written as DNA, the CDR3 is TGTGCCAGCAGTTTATTAGCGGGGAGGGCCTACAATGAGCAGTTCTTC. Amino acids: CASSLLAGRAYNEQFF.

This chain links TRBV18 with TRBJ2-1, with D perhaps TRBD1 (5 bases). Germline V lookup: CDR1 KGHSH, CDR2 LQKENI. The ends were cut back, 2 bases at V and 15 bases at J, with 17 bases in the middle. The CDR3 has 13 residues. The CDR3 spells CASSPDSIVGGFF. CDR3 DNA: TGTGCCAGCTCACCAGACAGTATAGTGGGTGGGTTCTTC.